This note documents a single T cell receptor beta chain sequence. The source of the sample is a study of T cell changes during pregnancy in multiple sclerosis. V shed 6 bases, J shed 6 bases, and the junction held 5 bases outside the gene matches. The CDR3 length is 13 residues. The V gene's germline CDR1 is SNHLY and CDR2 FYNNEI. TCRdb's table, derived via immunoSEQ multiplex PCR, lists solely in-frame clones and lacks some. Counted here are 79,000 or so clones, 91% occurring once; the ten biggest clones make up more than 1.5%. The TCR sequence derives from a female donor in good health, enrolled as a control in a pregnancy study. V is TRBV2 and J is TRBJ1-2; 9 nucleotides align to TRBD1. Source: peripheral blood, taken in the first trimester of pregnancy. The CDR3 protein is CASSVGQGHGYTF. Written as DNA, the CDR3 is TGTGCCAGCAGCGTCGGACAGGGGCATGGCTACACCTTC.